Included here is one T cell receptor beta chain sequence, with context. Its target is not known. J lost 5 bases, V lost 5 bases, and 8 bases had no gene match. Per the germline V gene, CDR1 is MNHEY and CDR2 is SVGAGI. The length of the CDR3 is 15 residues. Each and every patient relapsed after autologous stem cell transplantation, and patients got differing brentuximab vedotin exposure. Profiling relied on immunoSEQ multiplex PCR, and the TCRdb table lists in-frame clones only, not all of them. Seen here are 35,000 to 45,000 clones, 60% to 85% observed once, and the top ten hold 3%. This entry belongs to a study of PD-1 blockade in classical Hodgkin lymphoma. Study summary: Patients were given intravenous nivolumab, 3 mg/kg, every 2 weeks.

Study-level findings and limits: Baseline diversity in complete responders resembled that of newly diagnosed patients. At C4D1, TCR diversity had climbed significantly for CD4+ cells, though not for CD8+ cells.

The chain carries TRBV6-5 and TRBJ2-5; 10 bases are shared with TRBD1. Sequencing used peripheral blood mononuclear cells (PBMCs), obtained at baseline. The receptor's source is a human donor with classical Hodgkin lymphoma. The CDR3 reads CASSTVGQGQETQYF. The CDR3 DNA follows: TGTGCCAGCAGTACCGTGGGACAGGGGCAGGAGACCCAGTACTTC.